This T cell receptor beta chain was profiled in a study of T cell clonality in common variable immunodeficiency. Whole-study findings and limits: Compared with controls, CVID subjects had fewer shared TCRbeta clones. Compared with healthy controls, CVID subjects showed increased TCRbeta clonality, mostly in about a third. Common variable immunodeficiency TCR beta sequences reportedly had fewer deletions and N-nucleotide insertions.

Clones were read by immunoSEQ multiplex PCR, and TCRdb kept only the in-frame ones, dropping some. This repertoire lists roughly 50,000 clones without singletons; nearly 3.5% sits in the top ten. Germline lookup yields CDR1 LNHDA and CDR2 SQIVND (reference sequence). The CDR3 sequence is 14 residues long. This clone was seen a handful of times. Its matching antigen is unknown. The read ends 3 residues shy of where the CDR3 ends; the end is completed using the germline J gene. The chain employs TRBV19 and TRBJ1-4; D possibly corresponds to TRBD1 (6 bases). The receptor's source is a person between 18 and 70 years old in good health. The sequenced sample was peripheral blood mononuclear cells. CDR3 DNA (partial): TGTGCCAGTAGTATAAGGACAGAGCAATCACCA. Encoded protein: CASSIRTEQSP. The complete CDR3 sequence is CASSIRTEQSPLFF.